A single sample gave rise to the 31 T cell receptor beta chains below, sequenced in a study of identical twins. TCRdb independently ran MiXCR on the 5' RACE reads; one entry per CDR3 protein. Here the sample spans under 1 million distinct CDR3 sequences, more than 9% being singletons. These data also formed part of another study, on yellow fever vaccine responses in identical twins.

The source material was PBMCs. The receptors here all came from a woman younger than 30 in good health.

The chain uses TRBV11-2 and TRBJ1-2, with D possibly TRBD1 on 6 matching bases. This CDR3 contains 13 residues. Germline loops: CDR1 SGHAT, CDR2 FQNNGV. The ends were cut back, 3 bases at V and 6 bases at J, with 11 bases in the middle. This CDR3 reads CASSLRGRDGYTF. DNA for the CDR3: TGTGCCAGCAGCTTGCGGGGGCGGGATGGCTACACCTTC.

The J gene is TRBJ2-3, the V gene TRBV9, with D possibly called TRBD1 or TRBD2 (5 bases each). The V end was cut by 8 bases, the J end by 1 base, with 14 bases between. This CDR3 region has 14 residues. Looked up from germline, CDR1 is SGDLS and CDR2 is YYNGEE. CDR3 sequence (DNA): TGTGCCAGTAAACCGGGGCCCGGCACAGATACGCAGTATTTT. This translates into CASKPGPGTDTQYF.

This clonotype was seen more than once but under ten times. The CDR3 sequence is CSAWTSGRTEQYF. The CDR3 bases are TGCAGTGCTTGGACTAGCGGGAGGACCGAGCAGTACTTC. The chain recombines TRBV20-1 with TRBJ2-7, with 14 bases identical to TRBD2. CDR1 and CDR2 (germline): DFQATT, SNEGSKA (reference sequence). V shed 5 bases, J shed 6 bases, and the junction held 3 bases outside the gene matches. The length of the CDR3 is 13 residues.

In this sample, this clonotype turned up a few times. The chain has TRBV7-9 and TRBJ1-6, with a tentative D call TRBD1 (5 bases). Trimming left V 4 bases short and J 7 bases short, with 20 bases between. Germline lookup yields CDR1 SEHNR and CDR2 FQNEAQ (reference sequence). The CDR3 is made up of 17 amino acids. CDR3 residues: CASSSSGLMDPNSPLHF. CDR3 DNA: TGTGCCAGCAGCTCCTCGGGACTAATGGACCCGAATTCACCCCTCCACTTT.

V gene TRBV7-9 combines with J gene TRBJ1-6, with unresolved D. The germline V gene has CDR1 SEHNR and CDR2 FQNEAQ (reference sequence). The CDR3 runs 15 residues. Trimming removed 5 bases from V and 10 bases from J, with 18 bases in between. The CDR3 loop reads CASSKDVQRGSPLHF. DNA for the CDR3: TGTGCCAGCAGCAAGGACGTCCAACGAGGGTCACCCCTCCACTTT.

This clonotype has just a few counts. The rearrangement uses TRBV24-1 and TRBJ2-5, with D possibly being TRBD2 (6 bases). Trimming pared 5 bases from V and 5 bases from J, leaving 14 bases between. Germline V lookup: CDR1 KGHDR, CDR2 SFDVKD. The length of the CDR3 is 14 residues. CDR3 loop: CATSVGGRGETQYF. The CDR3 DNA reads as TGTGCCACCAGTGTCGGAGGGAGAGGTGAGACCCAGTACTTC.

This clonotype was counted a few times. The chain has TRBV7-9 and TRBJ2-5; D uncertain. Trimming removed 8 bases at V and 4 bases at J, with 11 bases between. CDR1 SEHNR and CDR2 FQNEAQ come from the germline V gene (reference sequence). The CDR3 sequence is 12 residues long. CDR3 sequence: CASHNWGETQYF. CDR3 nucleotide sequence: TGTGCCAGCCACAACTGGGGAGAGACCCAGTACTTC.

The chain combines TRBV3-1 with TRBJ1-1, with a tentative D call TRBD1 (6 bases). Germline V CDR1 and CDR2: LGHDT, YNNKEL (reference sequence). Trimming cost V 4 bases and J 5 bases, with 20 bases left between them. The length of the CDR3 is 16 residues. The CDR3 loop is CASSRVQGGVRTEAFF. CDR3 DNA sequence: TGTGCCAGCAGCCGAGTACAGGGTGGGGTTCGTACTGAAGCTTTCTTT.

In this sample, this clonotype turned up once. The rearrangement uses TRBV12-3 or TRBV12-4 and TRBJ2-7, with TRBD2 as a possible D gene (6 bases). Trimming took 3 bases from V and 6 from J, leaving 15 bases between them. The CDR3 extends over 14 amino acids. The CDR3 is CASSFSGTYFEQYF. In DNA, the CDR3 is TGTGCCAGCAGTTTCAGTGGGACTTACTTCGAGCAGTACTTC.

There are a few counts of this clonotype. The V call is TRBV6-1, the J call TRBJ2-1; 9 bases fit TRBD2. This CDR3 comprises 16 residues. Losses at the gene ends were 2 bases for V and 2 bases for J; bases not matched to a gene: 4. Looked up from germline, CDR1 is MNHNS and CDR2 is SASEGT. Here the CDR3 DNA reads TGTGCCAGCAGTGAAATCTCTAGCGGGACCTACAATGAGCAGTTCTTC. This translates into CASSEISSGTYNEQFF.

This clonotype was picked up a small number of times. This rearrangement joins TRBV7-8 to TRBJ2-3; tentatively, D is TRBD2 (5 bases). CDR3 length equals 15 residues. The germline V gene has CDR1 SGHVS and CDR2 FQNEAQ. The ends were cut back, 7 bases at V and 6 bases at J, with 20 bases in the middle. The CDR3 protein is CASIIAGGPGDTQYF. In DNA, the CDR3 is TGTGCCAGCATCATCGCCGGAGGACCCGGGGATACGCAGTATTTT.

The chain has TRBV11-2 and TRBJ1-4; D may be TRBD1 (5 bases). Trimming pared 5 bases from V and 4 bases from J, leaving 11 bases between. There are 14 residues in the CDR3. CDR1 and CDR2 (germline): SGHAT, FQNNGV. The CDR3 DNA sequence: TGTGCCAGCAGCCCTTCGGGGGTTAATGAAAAACTGTTTTTT. Its protein product is CASSPSGVNEKLFF.

CDR3 in amino acids: CASSDPGQGPVNTEAFF. Written as DNA, the CDR3 is TGTGCCAGCAGCGATCCGGGACAGGGACCCGTGAACACTGAAGCTTTCTTT. The V gene is TRBV11-1, the J gene TRBJ1-1; 9 bases are a match to TRBD1. Germline assignment: CDR1 SGHAT and CDR2 FQDESV (reference sequence). The length of the CDR3 is 17 residues. V lost 5 bases, J lost 0 bases, and 10 bases stayed unmatched.

The chain recombines TRBV7-9 with TRBJ2-2; weak D call: TRBD2 (6 bases). The germline CDR1 and CDR2 sequences are SEHNR and FQNEAQ (reference sequence). The ends were cut back, 4 bases at V and 5 bases at J, with 14 bases in the middle. The CDR3 sequence is 15 residues long. The CDR3 is CASSSTTAGTGELFF. CDR3 sequence (DNA): TGTGCCAGCAGCTCGACAACTGCGGGGACCGGGGAGCTGTTTTTT.

This clonotype was seen ten or more times. The chain employs TRBV20-1 and TRBJ2-7; perhaps TRBD2 as D (5 bases). The V and J ends lost 3 bases and 3 bases respectively, with 15 bases between them. In germline, CDR1 is DFQATT, CDR2 SNEGSKA (reference sequence). This CDR3 spans 14 amino acids. The DNA for the CDR3 is TGCAGTGCTAGTGGAGGAGCCCGCGGCTACGAGCAGTACTTC. This gives the protein CSASGGARGYEQYF.

This clonotype was observed at least ten times. V gene TRBV14 combines with J gene TRBJ2-7, with D possibly being TRBD1 (6 bases). V lost 4 bases and J 2 bases, leaving 15 bases between the germline ends. In germline, CDR1 is SGHDN, CDR2 FVKESK. CDR3 length: 15 amino acids. As DNA, the CDR3 is TGTGCCAGCAGCCGAAGAAACAGGGCTGCCTACGAGCAGTACGTC. Translated, it gives CASSRRNRAAYEQYV.

This rearrangement joins TRBV5-6 to TRBJ2-1; possibly TRBD1 for D (6 bases). The V and J ends lost 3 bases and 7 bases respectively, with 17 bases between them. The CDR3 is made up of 15 amino acids. The germline CDR1 and CDR2 sequences are SGHDT and YYEEEE. The CDR3 region is CASSYLPGASNEQFF. The CDR3 DNA is TGTGCCAGCAGCTATCTACCAGGGGCTTCTAATGAGCAGTTCTTC.

This clonotype was seen repeatedly, ten times or more. The chain is built from TRBV12-3 or TRBV12-4 and TRBJ2-2; TRBD1 aligns across 12 bases. Trimming removed 11 bases from V and 1 base from J; junction bases left unmatched: 8. The CDR3 totals 16 residues. CDR3 in DNA: TGTGCCGGGGACAGGGGGCGCTTTGAGAACACCGGGGAGCTGTTTTTT. As protein: CAGDRGRFENTGELFF.

In this sample, this clonotype turned up a few times. This chain joins TRBV6-4 and TRBJ2-1; D is possibly TRBD2 (5 bases). The CDR3 has 13 residues. Germline CDR1 MRHNA, CDR2 SNTAGT. V lost 4 bases and J 9 bases, leaving 13 bases between the germline ends. The CDR3 DNA reads TGTGCCAGCAGTGGGGGAGAGGTTAGTGAGCAGTTCTTC. This gives the protein CASSGGEVSEQFF.

This clonotype was found many times. The chain couples TRBV5-1 to TRBJ2-2, with D perhaps assigned TRBD1 or TRBD2 (5 bases each). The CDR3 has 14 amino acids. Per the germline V gene, CDR1 is SGHRS and CDR2 is YFSETQ. Trimming pared 5 bases from V and 5 bases from J, leaving 13 bases between. This chain's CDR3 is CASSLTGTTGELFF. Here the CDR3 DNA reads TGCGCCAGCAGTTTGACCGGGACGACCGGGGAGCTGTTTTTT.

This chain uses TRBV5-1 with TRBJ1-2; no clear D. Germline V gene data show CDR1 as SGHRS and CDR2 as YFSETQ. The V and J ends lost 6 bases and 1 base respectively, with 22 bases between them. The CDR3 totals 17 residues. The CDR3 sequence is CASTKPGAYRVNYGYTF. The DNA for the CDR3 is TGCGCCAGCACTAAACCCGGTGCGTACAGAGTTAACTATGGCTACACCTTC.

This clonotype was seen a handful of times. The V gene is TRBV5-1, the J gene TRBJ2-7; unclear D gene. Trimming pared 0 bases from V and 1 base from J, leaving 8 bases between. Germline CDR1 SGHRS, CDR2 YFSETQ. This CDR3 is built from 14 residues. CDR3 protein: CASSLVSPSYEQYF. DNA for the CDR3: TGCGCCAGCAGCTTGGTCTCGCCTTCCTACGAGCAGTACTTC.

The chain carries TRBV27 and TRBJ2-7; 7 bases match TRBD1. After removal of 1 base from V and 3 bases from J, the junction contained 6 bases not matched to a gene. This CDR3 is 15 amino acids long. Germline CDR1 reads MNHEY; CDR2 reads SMNVEV (reference sequence). The CDR3 sequence is CASSLYGTEFYEQYF. In DNA, the CDR3 is TGTGCCAGCAGTTTATACGGGACAGAATTCTACGAGCAGTACTTC.

The chain carries TRBV20-1 and TRBJ2-7; D ambiguous. The CDR3 covers 13 residues. V lost 1 base and J lost 0, with 7 bases in between. CDR1 is DFQATT and CDR2 is SNEGSKA in the germline V gene (reference sequence). CDR3 in amino acids: CSARAQSSYEQYV. In nucleotides, the CDR3 is TGCAGTGCTAGAGCCCAGAGCTCCTACGAGCAGTACGTC.

This clonotype was counted a few times. The chain is built from TRBV20-1 and TRBJ2-1; D possibly uses TRBD1 or TRBD2 (6 bases each). V dropped 5 bases and J dropped 8 bases, with 22 bases sitting between them. The V gene's germline CDR1 is DFQATT and CDR2 SNEGSKA (reference sequence). The CDR3 length is 15 residues. CDR3 region: CSAPSPGGHIDEQFF. DNA of the CDR3: TGCAGTGCTCCCTCCCCCGGGGGACACATCGATGAGCAGTTCTTC.

This clonotype was found a few times. This chain joins TRBV6-1 and TRBJ2-1; 10 nucleotides line up with TRBD2. V lost 5 bases, J lost 3 bases, and 7 bases stayed unmatched. Germline CDR1 and CDR2: MNHNS and SASEGT. The CDR3 is 16 amino acids. Here the CDR3 reads CASSTSLAGSYNEQFF. CDR3 bases: TGTGCCAGCAGTACCTCACTAGCGGGAAGCTACAATGAGCAGTTCTTC.

V usage is TRBV20-1 and J usage is TRBJ2-7; no clear D. Looked up from germline, CDR1 is DFQATT and CDR2 is SNEGSKA (reference sequence). Trimming took 4 bases from V and 6 from J, leaving 16 bases between them. There are 13 residues in the CDR3. The CDR3 sequence: CSAIGVGLSEQYV. CDR3 in DNA: TGCAGTGCTATTGGTGTTGGTCTGAGCGAGCAGTACGTC.

This clonotype turned up a few times. The chain is built from TRBV6-5 and TRBJ2-3; 9 bases line up with TRBD2. J gave up 5 bases and V 0 bases, and 12 bases lay outside the gene matches. The CDR3 has 18 residues. CDR1 and CDR2 from the germline V gene are MNHEY and SVGAGI. CDR3: CASSYSIPGGGARDTQYF. In DNA form, the CDR3 reads TGTGCCAGCAGTTACTCGATTCCTGGCGGGGGGGCCAGAGATACGCAGTATTTT.

This clonotype has ten or more counts. The genes are TRBV29-1 and TRBJ2-1; D may be TRBD1 (5 bases). Germline V gene data show CDR1 as SQVTM and CDR2 as ANQGSEA. The V end was cut by 3 bases, the J end by 7 bases, with 22 bases between. The CDR3 is 16 amino acids. CDR3 protein: CSVESRTGFRGNEQFF. The CDR3 DNA sequence: TGCAGCGTTGAGTCAAGGACCGGTTTTAGGGGAAATGAGCAGTTCTTC.

The chain carries TRBV20-1 and TRBJ2-3; TRBD2 matches at 10 bases. Germline V gene lookup returns CDR1 DFQATT and CDR2 SNEGSKA (reference sequence). V dropped 3 bases and J dropped 5; count of bases not matched to a gene: 5. CDR3 length: 14 residues. The CDR3 DNA is TGCAGTGCTAGCGTACTAGCGGGGATAGATACGCAGTATTTT. This gives the protein CSASVLAGIDTQYF.

V is TRBV6-1 and J is TRBJ2-4, with 10 nucleotides matching TRBD2. With 6 bases clipped from V and 1 base from J, the junction kept 0 bases outside the gene matches. Germline assignment: CDR1 MNHNS and CDR2 SASEGT. This CDR3 is 14 amino acids long. This chain's CDR3 is CASRAGGAKNIQYF. In DNA, the CDR3 is TGTGCCAGCAGAGCGGGGGGGGCCAAAAACATTCAGTACTTC.